This entry lists 29 T cell receptor beta chains sequenced from one sample in a study of shared clonotypes between healthy human individuals (dated by TCRdb to 2020 to 2022). CD8 naive samples consisted of CD45RO-negative cells that were positively selected for CCR7, yielding a CD45RA+CCR7+ population without TemRA cells. The library was obtained by the immunoSEQ multiplex PCR assay. TCRdb's version of the immuneACCESS table is confined to in-frame rearrangements and falls short of the full clone set. An unresolved V gene accounts for under half of the shortfall where checked; the remainder is of unknown origin. The sample table shows some 2,000,000 clones, and 85% to 95% are seen once. Together, the top ten hold roughly 1% of the sample. The sample taken for sequencing was naive CD8+ T cells sorted from blood. The cell subset or site label corresponds to: CD45RA+CCR7+. The receptor source for this set is a man aged 18 to 30 in good health.

The rearrangement joins TRBV30 to TRBJ1-2; 10 nucleotides match TRBD1. CDR3 length equals 13 residues. Germline loops: CDR1 GTSNPN, CDR2 SVGIG (reference sequence). The V segment lost 4 bases and the J segment 8 bases; nucleotides outside the gene matches: 7. The CDR3 DNA is TGTGCCTGGACCCCGGACAGGGGGGAGGGCTACACCTTC. Protein product: CAWTPDRGEGYTF.

The rearrangement links TRBV9 to TRBJ2-7; 7 bases fit TRBD2. Trimming at V came to 3 bases and at J to 2 bases, leaving 8 bases not matched to a gene. This CDR3 region has 15 residues. Germline CDR1 is SGDLS and CDR2 is YYNGEE. CDR3 bases: TGTGCCAGCAGCGCCGGGTCCGGGAGGACCTACGAGCAGTACTTC. This encodes CASSAGSGRTYEQYF.

The V gene is TRBV25-1, the J gene TRBJ2-2; D is unclear. CDR3 length equals 16 residues. V was pared by 1 base and J by 3 bases, with 12 bases between. CDR1 is MGHDK and CDR2 is SYGVNS in the germline V gene. The DNA of the CDR3 is TGTGCCAGCAGTGAATCCCGGACGCCGCACACCGGGGAGCTGTTTTTT. Protein sequence: CASSESRTPHTGELFF.

The J gene is TRBJ2-7, the V gene TRBV7-2; 8 positions agree with TRBD1. The CDR3 is 15 amino acids. Trimming took 3 bases from V and 4 from J; bases not matched to a gene: 8. The germline V gene encodes CDR1 SGHTA and CDR2 FQGNSA. The CDR3 nucleotides are TGTGCCAGCAGCTTGGACAGGGCTCCGGGTTACGAGCAGTACTTC. This codes for CASSLDRAPGYEQYF.

The V and J genes are TRBV5-6 and TRBJ2-7; D unclear. The V end lost 3 bases, the J end lost 0 bases, and 10 bases lay between the germline ends. The CDR3 is 14 amino acids. The germline gives CDR1 SGHDT, CDR2 YYEEEE. The CDR3: CASSYISSSYEQYF. For the CDR3, the DNA is TGTGCCAGCAGCTACATCTCCAGCTCCTACGAGCAGTACTTC. The full variable domain, in which reference TRBV5-6 and TRBJ2-7 provide the parts outside the CDR3, is DAGVTQSPTHLIKTRGQQVTLRCSPKSGHDTVSWYQQALGQGPQFIFQYYEEEERQRGNFPDRFSGHQFPNYSSELNVNALLLGDSALYLCASSYISSSYEQYFGPGTRLTVT.

With regard to this clone: The sample holds other DNA sequences that translate to the same CDR3. The chain carries TRBV4-1 and TRBJ2-7, with 8 positions matching TRBD2. V shed 0 bases and J 4 bases; nucleotides not matched to a gene: 5. The length of the CDR3 is 15 residues. CDR1 and CDR2 (germline): MGHRA, YSYEKL. CDR3 protein: CASSQELAGSYEQYF. For the CDR3, the DNA is TGCGCCAGCAGCCAAGAGTTAGCGGGATCTTACGAGCAGTACTTC.

This sequence joins TRBV5-1 and TRBJ2-3; 9 nucleotides line up with TRBD2. The junction had 6 bases not matched to a gene; V was cut back by 3 bases and J by 4 bases. Germline lookup yields CDR1 SGHRS and CDR2 YFSETQ. The CDR3 length is 15 residues. DNA for the CDR3: TGCGCCAGCAGCTCGCAGCGGGAGGTTGCAGATACGCAGTATTTT. Encoded protein: CASSSQREVADTQYF.

J is TRBJ2-2 and V is TRBV4-1, with 7 bases matching TRBD2. CDR1 is MGHRA and CDR2 is YSYEKL in the germline V gene. The CDR3 length is 17 residues. V lost 0 bases to trimming and J lost 2 bases; unmatched junction nucleotides: 6. The CDR3 DNA reads as TGCGCCAGCAGCCAAGATCCGAGCGGGGAAAACACCGGGGAGCTGTTTTTT. Protein product: CASSQDPSGENTGELFF.

A single count supports this clone. The J gene is TRBJ2-1, the V gene TRBV6-6, with 9 bases identical to TRBD2. Per the germline V gene, CDR1 is MNHNY and CDR2 is SVGAGI (reference sequence). The CDR3 has 13 amino acids. The trim removed 7 bases at V and 9 bases at J, leaving 7 bases unmatched. The CDR3 nucleotides read TGTGCCAGCAAGATAGCGGGAGAGGGTGAGCAGTTCTTC. Its protein product is CASKIAGEGEQFF.

The chain is built from TRBV7-9 and TRBJ2-7; tentative D call: TRBD2 (5 bases). V was trimmed by 2 bases and J by 10 bases, leaving 21 bases between them. Germline CDR1 and CDR2: SEHNR and FQNEAQ (reference sequence). CDR3 length equals 15 residues. The DNA of the CDR3 is TGTGCCAGCAGCTTAAGTCTCGGGAAGGACTCCGGACAGTACTTC. It encodes CASSLSLGKDSGQYF. The complete variable domain, with remaining parts taken from reference TRBV7-9 and TRBJ2-7, reads DTGVSQNPRHKITKRGQNVTFRCDPISEHNRLYWYRQTLGQGPEFLTYFQNEAQLEKSRLLSDRFSAERPKGSFSTLEIQRTEQGDSAMYLCASSLSLGKDSGQYFGPGTRLTVT.

This rearrangement joins TRBV19 to TRBJ1-1, with D perhaps TRBD1 (6 bases). Germline-derived CDR1 and CDR2 are LNHDA and SQIVND (reference sequence). V was pared by 3 bases and J by 4 bases, with 9 bases between. The CDR3 length is 13 residues. The CDR3 coding sequence is TGTGCCAGTAGTATCGCAGGGGTCACTGAAGCTTTCTTT. Translation gives CASSIAGVTEAFF.

Regarding this clone: Additional DNA sequences in this sample encode the identical CDR3. The chain recombines TRBV5-1 with TRBJ2-7, with 9 bases lining up with TRBD1. The CDR3 sequence is 14 residues long. The V segment lost 3 bases and the J segment 3 bases; nucleotides outside the gene matches: 4. CDR1 SGHRS and CDR2 YFSETQ come from the germline V gene. The CDR3 DNA sequence: TGCGCCAGCAGCTCCGGGACAGGGTACTACGAGCAGTACTTC. This gives the protein CASSSGTGYYEQYF.

The chain joins TRBV28 to TRBJ2-5; TRBD1 matches at 11 bases. There are 18 residues in the CDR3. Trimming took 7 bases from V and 2 from J; bases not matched to a gene: 15. Per germline, CDR1 MDHEN and CDR2 SYDVKM. The CDR3 here is CASTPGEDRGQGQETQYF. DNA of the CDR3: TGTGCCAGCACCCCAGGGGAGGACAGGGGGCAGGGGCAAGAGACCCAGTACTTC.

This sequence joins TRBV4-1 and TRBJ1-2; weak D call: TRBD1 (5 bases). Trimming removed 4 bases from V and 0 bases from J, with 12 bases in between. The CDR3 is 15 amino acids. Per germline, CDR1 MGHRA and CDR2 YSYEKL. The CDR3 loop is CASSPIGGTNYGYTF. As DNA, the CDR3 is TGCGCCAGCAGCCCGATTGGGGGGACTAACTATGGCTACACCTTC.

The chain carries TRBV4-1 and TRBJ1-1; no clear D. The CDR3 consists of 15 residues. Germline V gives CDR1 MGHRA, CDR2 YSYEKL. Trimming pared 0 bases from V and 4 bases from J, leaving 12 bases between. The DNA for the CDR3 is TGCGCCAGCAGCCAAGATCTCGGGGAGGGCACTGAAGCTTTCTTT. This translates into CASSQDLGEGTEAFF.

Comment on this clone: The sample carries other DNA sequences with the same CDR3. CDR3 loop: CASSSGRAYEQYF. CDR3 DNA sequence: TGTGCCAGTAGTAGCGGGAGAGCCTACGAGCAGTACTTC. This chain links TRBV19 with TRBJ2-7; TRBD2 matches 7 bases. With V trimmed by 4 bases and J by 2 bases, 2 bases remained unmatched. The CDR3 runs to 13 residues. Germline V gene data show CDR1 as LNHDA and CDR2 as SQIVND (reference sequence).

The chain links TRBV7-9 to TRBJ1-2, with D perhaps matching TRBD1 (6 bases). V dropped 8 bases and J dropped 5 bases, with 15 bases sitting between them. Germline CDR1 is SEHNR and CDR2 is FQNEAQ (reference sequence). This CDR3 comprises 13 residues. In DNA form, the CDR3 reads TGTGCCAGCTTCGAGGGGGGGCCTTATGGCTACACCTTC. Protein sequence: CASFEGGPYGYTF. The full variable domain, rest sourced from reference TRBV7-9 and TRBJ1-2, is DTGVSQNPRHKITKRGQNVTFRCDPISEHNRLYWYRQTLGQGPEFLTYFQNEAQLEKSRLLSDRFSAERPKGSFSTLEIQRTEQGDSAMYLCASFEGGPYGYTFGSGTRLTVV.

The V gene is TRBV27, the J gene TRBJ1-4, with no clear D. Deletions cut 6 bases from V and 7 bases from J, with 18 bases between. This CDR3 has 15 residues. Germline V gene data show CDR1 as MNHEY and CDR2 as SMNVEV (reference sequence). CDR3 protein: CASRPAGLWGEKLFF. The DNA of the CDR3 is TGTGCCAGCAGACCCGCAGGACTCTGGGGTGAAAAACTGTTTTTT.

This sequence joins TRBV7-9 and TRBJ2-7; 12 bases line up with TRBD1. The germline gives CDR1 SEHNR, CDR2 FQNEAQ (reference sequence). After removal of 4 bases from V and 5 bases from J, the junction contained 3 bases not matched to a gene. The CDR3 has 14 amino acids. CDR3 sequence (DNA): TGTGCCAGCAGCTCCGGGACAGGGGGCAACGAGCAGTACTTC. It encodes CASSSGTGGNEQYF.

The V gene is TRBV4-1, the J gene TRBJ2-5, with a possible D match to TRBD2 (6 bases). Trimming stripped 3 bases from V and 2 bases from J, with 16 bases between. The CDR3 spans 16 residues. Germline CDR1 and CDR2: MGHRA and YSYEKL. CDR3 nucleotides: TGCGCCAGCAGCCACGTAGGGACTCCCGATCAAGAGACCCAGTACTTC. This sequence encodes CASSHVGTPDQETQYF.

The V gene is TRBV6-1, the J gene TRBJ2-1, with 8 bases aligning to TRBD1. J was trimmed by 7 bases and V by 2 bases; bases with no gene match: 7. CDR3 length: 15 residues. CDR1 MNHNS and CDR2 SASEGT come from the germline V gene. The CDR3 reads CASSEPGQGVNEQFF. DNA for the CDR3: TGTGCCAGCAGTGAACCAGGACAGGGAGTAAATGAGCAGTTCTTC.

This clone has more than one count but fewer than ten. The chain links TRBV18 to TRBJ1-2; D might be TRBD1 (5 bases). From germline, CDR1 is KGHSH and CDR2 LQKENI. The V and J ends lost 3 bases and 7 bases respectively, with 18 bases between them. This CDR3 has 15 amino acids. For the CDR3, the DNA is TGTGCCAGCTCACCGACGAGCGGGGGGGAACTTGGCTACACCTTC. Encoded protein: CASSPTSGGELGYTF.

V usage is TRBV5-8 and J usage is TRBJ2-6; no reliable D call. Germline CDR1 reads SGHTS; CDR2 reads YDEGEE. This CDR3 has 16 residues. Deletions cut 0 bases from V and 0 bases from J, with 7 bases between. The CDR3 loop is CASSLGGDSGANVLTF. The CDR3 coding sequence is TGTGCCAGCAGCTTGGGCGGAGACTCTGGGGCCAACGTCCTGACTTTC. Variable domain in full (rest from reference TRBV5-8 and TRBJ2-6): EAGVTQSPTHLIKTRGQQATLRCSPISGHTSVYWYQQALGLGLQFLLWYDEGEERNRGNFPPRFSGRQFPNYSSELNVNALELEDSALYLCASSLGGDSGANVLTFGAGSRLTVL.

The chain employs TRBV19 and TRBJ1-5; 7 nucleotides align to TRBD1. CDR1 is LNHDA, CDR2 SQIVND, per germline (reference sequence). Unmatched junction bases numbered 9, after V lost 6 bases and J lost 4 bases. This CDR3 has 15 residues. This chain's CDR3 is CASSRDRVGNQPQHF. The CDR3 bases are TGTGCCAGTAGCCGAGACAGGGTCGGTAATCAGCCCCAGCATTTT.

This clone was seen once. The J gene is TRBJ2-7, the V gene TRBV19, with 7 positions matching TRBD2. With 5 bases clipped from V and 2 bases from J, the junction kept 12 bases outside the gene matches. The CDR3 length is 16 residues. Germline lookup yields CDR1 LNHDA and CDR2 SQIVND (reference sequence). The CDR3 coding sequence is TGTGCCAGTAGTCCCCTGGGCGGGAGACTACCCTACGAGCAGTACTTC. Translation: CASSPLGGRLPYEQYF.

The gene calls are TRBV6-1 and TRBJ2-7; D unclear. V lost 2 bases, J lost 2 bases, and 16 bases lay in between. This CDR3 has 16 residues. Germline CDR1 MNHNS, CDR2 SASEGT. The CDR3, as DNA: TGTGCCAGCAGTGAAATATTCGGGCTACATACCTACGAGCAGTACTTC. Encoded protein: CASSEIFGLHTYEQYF.

Comments on this clone: The identical CDR3 is also encoded by other nucleotide sequences in the sample. V gene TRBV9 combines with J gene TRBJ1-2; a weak D match, TRBD1 (6 bases). The germline V gene has CDR1 SGDLS and CDR2 YYNGEE. V was trimmed by 0 bases and J by 4 bases, leaving 13 bases between them. The CDR3 has 15 amino acids. In nucleotides, the CDR3 is TGTGCCAGCAGCGTAGCCACGGGGGGGCTCTATGGCTACACCTTC. The encoded protein is CASSVATGGLYGYTF.

As regards this clone: This sample includes further DNA sequences coding for the same CDR3. V is TRBV7-9 and J is TRBJ2-7, with D tentatively TRBD1 (6 bases). The CDR3 is made up of 13 amino acids. Germline CDR1 is SEHNR and CDR2 is FQNEAQ (reference sequence). Trimming pared 5 bases from V and 3 bases from J, leaving 11 bases between. Here the CDR3 reads CASSPGTLYEQYF. The CDR3 DNA is TGTGCCAGCAGCCCCGGGACACTCTACGAGCAGTACTTC.

Regarding this clone: Other nucleotide sequences from this sample produce the same CDR3. The rearrangement joins TRBV5-1 to TRBJ1-1; weak D call: TRBD1 (5 bases). The CDR3 has 15 amino acids. The V gene lost 0 bases and the J gene lost 2 bases, with 11 bases spanning the gap. Germline loops: CDR1 SGHRS, CDR2 YFSETQ. DNA for the CDR3: TGCGCCAGCAGCTTGGCCCAGGGACTTAACACTGAAGCTTTCTTT. This codes for CASSLAQGLNTEAFF.